This section outlines one TCR beta chain sequence together with its context. Its target is not known. V lost 8 bases, J lost 3 bases, and 22 bases lay in between. There are 16 residues in the CDR3. Germline-derived CDR1 and CDR2 are MRHNA and SNTAGT. The data were obtained in a study of OX40 agonist ivuxolimab in advanced cancers. Study background: Patients were dosed intravenously with ivuxolimab at 0.01 to 10 mg/kg every 2 weeks. Prior checkpoint blockade (anti-PD-1, anti-PD-L1 or anti-CTLA-4) was permitted; 40% had it.

Notes on the study in general: Dosing at 0.1 to 3.0 mg/kg was accompanied by clonal expansion of CD4+ and CD8+ blood T cells by week 6.

TCRdb's table, derived via immunoSEQ multiplex PCR, lists solely in-frame clones and lacks some. The data hold 75,000 to 90,000 clones, with 75% to 95% observed a single time. The receptor's source is an adult with an advanced solid tumor such as melanoma, head and neck, liver or kidney cancer. V and J are TRBV6-4 and TRBJ1-2, with D uncertain. The source material was CD4+ or CD8+ T cells sorted from blood, sampled in a trial of the OX40 agonist ivuxolimab. The CDR3: CASPRVGGYRYYGYTF. Written as DNA, the CDR3 is TGTGCCAGCCCAAGGGTCGGAGGGTATAGGTACTATGGCTACACCTTC.